The 22 T cell receptor beta chains in this list originate from one sample, sequenced in a study of T cell responses to AZD1222 COVID-19 vaccine. The table came from immunoSEQ multiplex PCR; TCRdb's copy has only in-frame clones and leaves some out. The sample contains fewer than 150,000 clones, about 94% of which appear only once. This specimen consisted of peripheral blood, obtained on day 0 of AZD1222 vaccination. Receptor source: an adult in good health.

The chain uses TRBV5-1 and TRBJ2-3; 13 nucleotides match TRBD2. This CDR3 spans 15 amino acids. With 4 bases clipped from V and 6 bases from J, the junction kept 5 bases outside the gene matches. Germline CDR1 and CDR2: SGHRS and YFSETQ. The chain's CDR3 is CASSMTSGGRDTQYF. Here the CDR3 DNA reads TGCGCCAGCAGCATGACTAGCGGGGGGAGGGATACGCAGTATTTT.

This clone has only one observation. J is TRBJ2-3 and V is TRBV7-9; D is unresolved. The ends were cut back, 0 bases at V and 6 bases at J, with 7 bases in the middle. Germline V gene sequence: CDR1 SEHNR, CDR2 FQNEAQ (reference sequence). The CDR3 totals 13 residues. DNA of the CDR3: TGTGCCAGCAGCTTAGCTAACCCGGATACGCAGTATTTT. Its protein is CASSLANPDTQYF.

The V call is TRBV6-4, the J call TRBJ1-5; weak D call: TRBD1 (5 bases). Per germline, CDR1 MRHNA and CDR2 SNTAGT. V lost 4 bases to trimming and J lost 5 bases, with 9 bases between them. This CDR3 is built from 13 residues. CDR3 in DNA: TGTGCCAGCAGTGGGACACCAGATCAGCCCCAGCATTTT. It encodes CASSGTPDQPQHF.

The J gene is TRBJ1-2, the V gene TRBV5-6; 7 nucleotides match TRBD1. The CDR3 has 16 amino acids. Germline lookup yields CDR1 SGHDT and CDR2 YYEEEE. Losses at the gene ends were 0 bases for V and 4 bases for J; bases not matched to a gene: 9. CDR3 coding DNA: TGTGCCAGCAGCTTGGTGGGGAGGGGGCGTAGCTATGGCTACACCTTC. Protein: CASSLVGRGRSYGYTF. Filled out from reference TRBV5-6 and TRBJ1-2, the complete variable domain reads DAGVTQSPTHLIKTRGQQVTLRCSPKSGHDTVSWYQQALGQGPQFIFQYYEEEERQRGNFPDRFSGHQFPNYSSELNVNALLLGDSALYLCASSLVGRGRSYGYTFGSGTRLTVV.

V usage is TRBV29-1 and J usage is TRBJ2-7; D not certain. Per germline, CDR1 SQVTM and CDR2 ANQGSEA. Trimming pared 5 bases from V and 0 bases from J, leaving 11 bases between. The CDR3 contains 13 residues. The CDR3 here is CSVRQLLSYEQYF. The CDR3 DNA reads as TGCAGCGTTCGTCAGCTCCTCTCCTACGAGCAGTACTTC.

This chain joins TRBV5-4 and TRBJ2-3; D is perhaps TRBD2 (6 bases). This CDR3 is built from 18 residues. Germline V gives CDR1 SGHNT, CDR2 YYREEE (reference sequence). V lost 2 bases and J lost 5, with 24 bases in between. Here the CDR3 DNA reads TGTGCCAGCAGCTTCTATGCGGGGCGCATGATGCAAGGAGATACGCAGTATTTT. Its protein product is CASSFYAGRMMQGDTQYF.

The chain couples TRBV18 to TRBJ1-6, with a possible D match to TRBD1 (6 bases). Per germline, CDR1 KGHSH and CDR2 LQKENI. This CDR3 has 16 amino acids. V was shortened by 4 bases and J by 5 bases, with 15 bases between the two germline ends. This CDR3 reads CASSRDISPNNSPLHF. As DNA, the CDR3 is TGTGCCAGCTCACGGGACATCTCCCCTAATAATTCACCCCTCCACTTT.

The table lists this clone with a count of one. The V call is TRBV6-5, the J call TRBJ1-2, with unresolved D. The CDR3 contains 12 residues. Trimming took off 6 bases at V and 2 bases at J, with 7 bases between the two ends. Germline V gene sequence: CDR1 MNHEY, CDR2 SVGAGI. Here the CDR3 DNA reads TGTGCCAGCAGCTATAGAAACTATGGCTACACCTTC. It yields the protein CASSYRNYGYTF.

The chain joins TRBV7-9 to TRBJ2-3; D possibly corresponds to TRBD2 (6 bases). The CDR3 has 14 residues. V lost 1 base and J 1 base, leaving 6 bases between the germline ends. Germline CDR1 is SEHNR and CDR2 is FQNEAQ (reference sequence). The CDR3 DNA reads as TGTGCCAGCAGCTTAGGGGAGGGCACAGATACGCAGTATTTT. It is translated as CASSLGEGTDTQYF.

The chain uses TRBV18 and TRBJ1-5, with 8 bases aligning to TRBD1. With 4 bases clipped from V and 3 bases from J, the junction kept 8 bases outside the gene matches. Germline-derived CDR1 and CDR2 are KGHSH and LQKENI. The CDR3 has 16 amino acids. Here the CDR3 DNA reads TGTGCCAGCTCACTGGGACAGGCCGCTTCCAATCAGCCCCAGCATTTT. Translating gives CASSLGQAASNQPQHF.

The chain joins TRBV6-6 to TRBJ2-6; D is unresolved. Trimming cost V 8 bases and J 0 bases, with 11 bases left between them. Germline V CDR1 and CDR2: MNHNY, SVGAGI (reference sequence). The CDR3 spans 15 residues. CDR3 coding DNA: TGTGCCAGCTCGACCCCCGGCTCTGGGGCCAACGTCCTGACTTTC. This gives the protein CASSTPGSGANVLTF.

CDR3 sequence (DNA): TGTGCCAGCAGTGAACCTGGCGGGGGGTTCTATGAGCAGTTCTTC. It specifies CASSEPGGGFYEQFF. This chain uses TRBV2 with TRBJ2-1; 8 bases agree with TRBD2. V gave up 2 bases and J gave up 8 bases; unmatched junction bases: 8. The V gene's germline CDR1 is SNHLY and CDR2 FYNNEI. The CDR3 covers 15 residues.

Only a few counts were recorded for this clone. The rearrangement links TRBV12-5 to TRBJ1-2; 8 bases are shared with TRBD1. Losses at the gene ends were 1 base for V and 4 bases for J; bases not matched to a gene: 5. CDR1 and CDR2 (germline): LGHNT, FRNRAP. This CDR3 region has 15 residues. CDR3 region: CASGLGDRPAYGYTF. CDR3 DNA sequence: TGTGCTAGTGGTTTGGGGGACAGGCCCGCCTATGGCTACACCTTC.

This clone was seen only once. Here the CDR3 reads CASTKGATGELFF. In nucleotides, the CDR3 is TGTGCCAGTACTAAGGGGGCGACCGGGGAGCTGTTTTTT. This chain joins TRBV19 and TRBJ2-2; 7 bases are shared with TRBD1. The CDR3 has 13 residues. V lost 7 bases and J lost 5; bases outside the gene matches: 4. The V gene's germline CDR1 is LNHDA and CDR2 SQIVND (reference sequence).

The CDR3 protein is CASTGQGGYGYTF. CDR3 in DNA: TGTGCCAGCACCGGACAGGGAGGCTATGGCTACACCTTC. The rearrangement uses TRBV12-3 or TRBV12-4 and TRBJ1-2; 8 bases are a match to TRBD1. The CDR3 sequence is 13 residues long. V lost 7 bases and J lost 4; bases outside the gene matches: 5.

This chain connects TRBV6-5 to TRBJ2-7; D possibly matches TRBD1 or TRBD2 (5 bases each). V was trimmed by 10 bases and J by 6 bases, leaving 19 bases between them. CDR3 length equals 13 residues. Germline V gene data show CDR1 as MNHEY and CDR2 as SVGAGI. CDR3: CATGRDGPFEQYF. DNA of the CDR3: TGTGCCACGGGTCGGGACGGACCCTTCGAGCAGTACTTC.

This rearrangement joins TRBV5-1 to TRBJ1-4; D might be TRBD1 (6 bases). This CDR3 region has 17 residues. In germline, CDR1 is SGHRS, CDR2 YFSETQ. Trimming left V 4 bases short and J 7 bases short, with 23 bases between. The CDR3 DNA follows: TGCGCCAGCAGCAACTCGGGGGCGGGGGCGTTAAGTGAAAAACTGTTTTTT. Its translation: CASSNSGAGALSEKLFF.

The chain recombines TRBV27 with TRBJ1-5; D unresolved. Trimming took 6 bases from V and 0 from J, leaving 12 bases between them. CDR1 is MNHEY, CDR2 SMNVEV, per germline (reference sequence). The CDR3 sequence is 15 residues long. This CDR3 reads CASRLTPYSNQPQHF. In nucleotides, the CDR3 is TGTGCCAGCAGGCTGACCCCTTATAGCAATCAGCCCCAGCATTTT.

The chain combines TRBV6-5 with TRBJ1-2, with 8 bases identical to TRBD1. This CDR3 is built from 14 residues. Losses at the gene ends were 6 bases for V and 5 bases for J; bases not matched to a gene: 8. From germline, CDR1 is MNHEY and CDR2 SVGAGI. This chain's CDR3 is CASRRDRFGYGYTF. CDR3 in DNA: TGTGCCAGCAGGAGGGACAGGTTTGGGTATGGCTACACCTTC.

This clone was found once. This chain uses TRBV6-5 with TRBJ1-3, with a tentative D call TRBD1 (5 bases). Deletions cut 4 bases from V and 0 bases from J, with 10 bases between. There are 15 residues in the CDR3. CDR1 MNHEY and CDR2 SVGAGI come from the germline V gene. The CDR3 nucleotides read TGTGCCAGCAGTTCGTTGGGGGGCTCTGGAAACACCATATATTTT. As protein: CASSSLGGSGNTIYF.

The rearrangement uses TRBV5-1 and TRBJ2-1; 9 nucleotides line up with TRBD2. Germline CDR1 and CDR2: SGHRS and YFSETQ. The V segment lost 4 bases and the J segment 4 bases; nucleotides outside the gene matches: 6. The CDR3 covers 15 residues. The CDR3, as DNA: TGCGCCAGCAGCCCTAGCGGGGCGACTTACAATGAGCAGTTCTTC. Protein sequence: CASSPSGATYNEQFF.

The chain combines TRBV7-9 with TRBJ2-3; 9 nucleotides match TRBD2. Germline V CDR1 and CDR2: SEHNR, FQNEAQ (reference sequence). There are 15 residues in the CDR3. V was pared by 4 bases and J by 8 bases, with 10 bases of the junction left unmatched. As DNA, the CDR3 is TGTGCCAGCAGCTCCTTAGCGGGGGAGGCGGGTACGCAGTATTTT. Protein product: CASSSLAGEAGTQYF.